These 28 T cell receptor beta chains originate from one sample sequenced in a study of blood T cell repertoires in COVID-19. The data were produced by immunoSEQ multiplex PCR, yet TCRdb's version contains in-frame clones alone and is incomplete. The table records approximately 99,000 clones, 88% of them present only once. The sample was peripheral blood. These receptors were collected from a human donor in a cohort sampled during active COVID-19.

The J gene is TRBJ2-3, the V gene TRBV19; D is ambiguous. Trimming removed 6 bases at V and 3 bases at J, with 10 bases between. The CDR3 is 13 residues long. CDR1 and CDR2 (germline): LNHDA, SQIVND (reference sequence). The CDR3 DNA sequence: TGTGCCAGTAGGACCAGGATAACAGATACGCAGTATTTT. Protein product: CASRTRITDTQYF.

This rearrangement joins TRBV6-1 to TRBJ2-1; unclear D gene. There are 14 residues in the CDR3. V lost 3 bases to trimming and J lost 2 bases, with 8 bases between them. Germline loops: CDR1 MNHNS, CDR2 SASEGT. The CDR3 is CASSDLTTYNEQFF. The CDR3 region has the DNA TGTGCCAGCAGTGACCTAACTACCTACAATGAGCAGTTCTTC.

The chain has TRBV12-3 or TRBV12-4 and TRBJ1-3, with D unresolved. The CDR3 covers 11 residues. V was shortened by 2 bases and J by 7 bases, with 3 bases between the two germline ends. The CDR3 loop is CASSLSNTIYF. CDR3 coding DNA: TGTGCCAGCAGTTTATCTAACACCATATATTTT.

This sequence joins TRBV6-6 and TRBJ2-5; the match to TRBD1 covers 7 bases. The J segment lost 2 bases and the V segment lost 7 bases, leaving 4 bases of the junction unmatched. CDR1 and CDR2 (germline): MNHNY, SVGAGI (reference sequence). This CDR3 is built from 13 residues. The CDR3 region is CASTRGTQETQYF. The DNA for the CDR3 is TGTGCCAGCACCAGGGGGACACAAGAGACCCAGTACTTC.

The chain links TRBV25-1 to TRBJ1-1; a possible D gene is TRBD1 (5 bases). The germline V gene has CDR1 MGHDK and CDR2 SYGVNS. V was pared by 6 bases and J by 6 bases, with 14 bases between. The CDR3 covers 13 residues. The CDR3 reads CASRLGGRAEAFF. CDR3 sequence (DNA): TGTGCCAGCAGGCTGGGGGGACGGGCTGAAGCTTTCTTT.

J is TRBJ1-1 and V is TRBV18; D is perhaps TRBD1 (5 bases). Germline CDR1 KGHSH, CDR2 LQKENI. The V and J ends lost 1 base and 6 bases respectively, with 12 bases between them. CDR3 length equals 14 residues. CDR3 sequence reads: CASSPQGLGAEAFF. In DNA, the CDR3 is TGTGCCAGCTCACCACAGGGGTTAGGTGCTGAAGCTTTCTTT.

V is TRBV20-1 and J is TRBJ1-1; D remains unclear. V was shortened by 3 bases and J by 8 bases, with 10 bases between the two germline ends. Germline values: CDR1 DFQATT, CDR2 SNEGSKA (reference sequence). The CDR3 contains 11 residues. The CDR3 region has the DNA TGCAGTGCTAGCGGATCGGGGGAAGCTTTCTTT. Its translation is CSASGSGEAFF.

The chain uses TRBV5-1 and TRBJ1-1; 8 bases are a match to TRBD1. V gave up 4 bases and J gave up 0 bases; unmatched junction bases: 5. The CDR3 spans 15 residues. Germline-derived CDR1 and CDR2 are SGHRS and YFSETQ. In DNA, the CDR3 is TGCGCCAGCAGCCACCGACAGGGGATGAACACTGAAGCTTTCTTT. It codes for CASSHRQGMNTEAFF.

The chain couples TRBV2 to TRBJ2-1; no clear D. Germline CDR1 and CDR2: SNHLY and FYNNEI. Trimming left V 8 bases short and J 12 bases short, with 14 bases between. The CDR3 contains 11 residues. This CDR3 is CASEDLLGQFF. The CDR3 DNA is TGTGCCAGCGAGGATTTGTTGGGGCAGTTCTTC.

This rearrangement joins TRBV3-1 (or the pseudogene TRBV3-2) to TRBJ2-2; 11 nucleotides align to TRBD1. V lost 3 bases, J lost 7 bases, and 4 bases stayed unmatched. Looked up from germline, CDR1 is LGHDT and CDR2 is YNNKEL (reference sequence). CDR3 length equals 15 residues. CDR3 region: CASSQGTGGLGELFF. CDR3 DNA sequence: TGTGCCAGCAGCCAGGGGACAGGGGGACTCGGGGAGCTGTTTTTT.

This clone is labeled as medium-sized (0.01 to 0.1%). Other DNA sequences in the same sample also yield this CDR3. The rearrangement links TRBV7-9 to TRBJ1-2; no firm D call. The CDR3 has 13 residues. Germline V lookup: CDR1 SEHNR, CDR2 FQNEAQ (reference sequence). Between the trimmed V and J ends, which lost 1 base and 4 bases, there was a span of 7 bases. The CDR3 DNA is TGTGCCAGCAGCTTAGTAGCGGCCTATGGCTACACCTTC. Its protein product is CASSLVAAYGYTF.

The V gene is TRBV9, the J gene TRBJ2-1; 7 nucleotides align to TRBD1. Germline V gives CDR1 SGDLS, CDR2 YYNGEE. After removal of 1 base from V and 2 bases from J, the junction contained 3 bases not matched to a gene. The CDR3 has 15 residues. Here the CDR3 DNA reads TGTGCCAGCAGCGTAAACAGGGGACCCTACAATGAGCAGTTCTTC. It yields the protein CASSVNRGPYNEQFF.

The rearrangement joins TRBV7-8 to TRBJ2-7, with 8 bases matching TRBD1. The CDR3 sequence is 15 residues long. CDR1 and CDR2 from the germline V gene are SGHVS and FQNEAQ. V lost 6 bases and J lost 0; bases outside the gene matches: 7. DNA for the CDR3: TGTGCCAGCAGTTTCCCGGGACAGGACTCCTACGAGCAGTACTTC. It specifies CASSFPGQDSYEQYF.

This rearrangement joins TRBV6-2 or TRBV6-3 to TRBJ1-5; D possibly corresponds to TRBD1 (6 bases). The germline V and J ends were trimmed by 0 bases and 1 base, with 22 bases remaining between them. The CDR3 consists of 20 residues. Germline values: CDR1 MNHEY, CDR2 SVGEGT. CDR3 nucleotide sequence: TGTGCCAGCAGTTACTCGACTCGGCGGAGGATCAGGGGAAGCAATCAGCCCCAGCATTTT. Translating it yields CASSYSTRRRIRGSNQPQHF.

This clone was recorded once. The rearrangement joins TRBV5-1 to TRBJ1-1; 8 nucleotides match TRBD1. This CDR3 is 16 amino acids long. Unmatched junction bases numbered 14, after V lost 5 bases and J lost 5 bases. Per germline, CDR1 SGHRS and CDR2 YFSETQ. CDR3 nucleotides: TGCGCCAGCAGTTCGAGAGGGGCAGGGGGCGCGACTGAAGCTTTCTTT. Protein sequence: CASSSRGAGGATEAFF. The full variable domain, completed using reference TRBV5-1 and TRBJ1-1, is KAGVTQTPRYLIKTRGQQVTLSCSPISGHRSVSWYQQTPGQGLQFLFEYFSETQRNKGNFPGRFSGRQFSNSRSEMNVSTLELGDSALYLCASSSRGAGGATEAFFGQGTRLTVV.

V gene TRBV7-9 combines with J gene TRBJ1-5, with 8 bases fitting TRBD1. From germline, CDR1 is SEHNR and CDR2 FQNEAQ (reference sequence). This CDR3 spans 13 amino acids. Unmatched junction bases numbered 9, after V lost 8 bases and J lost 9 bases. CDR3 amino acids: CASGQGLDLPQHF. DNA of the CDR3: TGTGCCAGCGGACAGGGCCTTGATTTGCCCCAGCATTTT.

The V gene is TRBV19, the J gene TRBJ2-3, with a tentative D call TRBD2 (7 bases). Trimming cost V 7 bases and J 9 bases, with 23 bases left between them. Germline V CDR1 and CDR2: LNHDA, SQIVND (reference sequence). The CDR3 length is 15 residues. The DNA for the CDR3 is TGTGCCAGTACCCCCCTTAGTGGGGGGGCGCCGACGCAGTATTTT. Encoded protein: CASTPLSGGAPTQYF.

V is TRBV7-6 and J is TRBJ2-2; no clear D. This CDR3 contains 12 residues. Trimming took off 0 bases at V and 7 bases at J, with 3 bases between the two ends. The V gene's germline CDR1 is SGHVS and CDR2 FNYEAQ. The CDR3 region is CASSLAVGELFF. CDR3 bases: TGTGCCAGCAGCTTAGCCGTCGGGGAGCTGTTTTTT.

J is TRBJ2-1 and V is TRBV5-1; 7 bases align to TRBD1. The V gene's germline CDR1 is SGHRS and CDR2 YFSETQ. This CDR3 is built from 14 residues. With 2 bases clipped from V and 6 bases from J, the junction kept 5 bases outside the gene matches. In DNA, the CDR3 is TGCGCCAGCAGCTTCCCGACAGGGTCCAATGAGCAGTTCTTC. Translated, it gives CASSFPTGSNEQFF.

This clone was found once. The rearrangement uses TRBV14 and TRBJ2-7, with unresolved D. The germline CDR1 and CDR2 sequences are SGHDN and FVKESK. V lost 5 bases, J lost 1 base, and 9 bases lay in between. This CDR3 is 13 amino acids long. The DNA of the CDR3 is TGTGCCAGCAGCGTTCACTGGTCCTACGAGCAGTACTTC. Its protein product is CASSVHWSYEQYF.

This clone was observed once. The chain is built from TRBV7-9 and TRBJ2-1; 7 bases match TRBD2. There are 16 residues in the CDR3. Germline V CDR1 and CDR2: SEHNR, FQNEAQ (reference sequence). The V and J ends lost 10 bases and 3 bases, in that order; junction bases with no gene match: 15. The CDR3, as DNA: TGTGCCACCCAATCCTCTCGGGCTAGCGGCTACAATGAGCAGTTCTTC. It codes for CATQSSRASGYNEQFF.

In nucleotides, the CDR3 is TGTGCCAGCAGCCCCAGAACGCGGGGGAATTCACCCCTCCACTTT. This encodes CASSPRTRGNSPLHF. The gene calls are TRBV11-2 and TRBJ1-6; D possibly corresponds to TRBD1 (5 bases). The germline CDR1 and CDR2 sequences are SGHAT and FQNNGV. V dropped 5 bases and J dropped 7 bases, with 15 bases sitting between them. The CDR3 sequence is 15 residues long.

The CDR3 is CASRLTGGWANTEAFF. The CDR3 DNA follows: TGTGCCAGCAGGCTTACAGGGGGATGGGCGAACACTGAAGCTTTCTTT. The chain uses TRBV6-6 and TRBJ1-1, with TRBD1 matching 8 bases. The CDR3 is made up of 16 amino acids. Germline V gene lookup returns CDR1 MNHNY and CDR2 SVGAGI (reference sequence). With 6 bases clipped from V and 1 base from J, the junction kept 10 bases outside the gene matches.

CDR3 coding DNA: TGTGCCAGCAGCTACGGGACTAGCGGCTTGGGGGTGTACTTC. It is translated as CASSYGTSGLGVYF. V and J are TRBV3-1 (or the pseudogene TRBV3-2) and TRBJ2-7; 11 nucleotides agree with TRBD2. Germline V gene sequence: CDR1 LGHDT, CDR2 YNNKEL (reference sequence). Losses at the gene ends were 5 bases for V and 12 bases for J; bases not matched to a gene: 12. The CDR3 has 14 amino acids.

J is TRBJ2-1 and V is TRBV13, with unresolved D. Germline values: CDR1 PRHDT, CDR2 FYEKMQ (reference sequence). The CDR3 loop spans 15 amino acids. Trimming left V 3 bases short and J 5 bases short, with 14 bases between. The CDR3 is CASSFSSIPHNEQFF. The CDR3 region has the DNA TGTGCCAGCAGCTTCTCTAGTATCCCTCACAATGAGCAGTTCTTC.

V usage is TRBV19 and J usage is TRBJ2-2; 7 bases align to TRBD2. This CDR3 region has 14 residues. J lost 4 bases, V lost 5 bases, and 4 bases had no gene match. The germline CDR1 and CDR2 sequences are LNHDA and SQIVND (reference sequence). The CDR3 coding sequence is TGTGCCAGTAGTTGGGAGGGCCGCACCGGGGAGCTGTTTTTT. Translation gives CASSWEGRTGELFF.

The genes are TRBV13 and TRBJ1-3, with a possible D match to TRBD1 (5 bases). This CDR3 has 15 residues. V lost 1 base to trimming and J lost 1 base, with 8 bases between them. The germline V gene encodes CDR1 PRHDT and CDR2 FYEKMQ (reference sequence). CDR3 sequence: CASSLVGQSGNTIYF. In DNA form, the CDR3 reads TGTGCCAGCAGCTTAGTGGGGCAGTCTGGAAACACCATATATTTT.

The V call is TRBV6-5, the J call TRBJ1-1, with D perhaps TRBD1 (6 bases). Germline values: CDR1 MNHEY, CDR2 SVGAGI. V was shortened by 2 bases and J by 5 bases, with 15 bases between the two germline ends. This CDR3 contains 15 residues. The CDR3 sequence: CASSYQTGGWTEAFF. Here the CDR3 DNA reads TGTGCCAGCAGTTACCAGACAGGAGGTTGGACTGAAGCTTTCTTT.